Here is one T cell receptor beta chain with its context. What it binds is unknown. This sample is drawn from a study of identical twins. The donors were all healthy and Caucasian. TCRdb re-called the 5' RACE reads through MiXCR, storing one row per CDR3 protein. The data show some 900,000 distinct CDR3 sequences, approximately 13% seen once. Study-level findings and limits: Beta out-of-frame twin sharing showed a weaker excess. Monozygotic twins shared more out-of-frame TCR alpha than recombination models predicted.

Separately, the same data were catalogued under a study of yellow fever vaccine responses in identical twins. In that study: Twin vaccine T cell responses reportedly seemed partly convergent, partly personalized.

Specimen: PBMCs. The TCR comes from a woman between 18 and 29 years old in good health.

CDR3 in amino acids: CASSGRDAQSYEQYF. CDR3 nucleotides: TGTGCCAGCAGCGGTCGGGACGCCCAATCATACGAGCAGTACTTC. This chain links TRBV7-2 with TRBJ2-7, with D perhaps TRBD1 or TRBD2 (5 bases each). CDR1 and CDR2 from the germline V gene are SGHTA and FQGNSA. This CDR3 has 15 residues. The V end lost 5 bases, the J end lost 4 bases, and 18 bases lay between the germline ends.